This passage covers 8 T cell receptor beta chains from one sample sequenced in a study of T cell repertoires in cytomegalovirus infection. TCRdb re-analysed the reads in MiXCR, keeping a single row per CDR3 protein. The sample holds tens of thousands of distinct CDR3 sequences; 33% are singletons and the top ten take 70%. These receptors lack a known antigen. Sequencing used PBMCs, sequenced either directly or after in vitro stimulation (not recorded which). The receptors stem from a human donor in good health (CMV status not recorded). Some clones in this sample may be carry-over from other donors' samples.

The rearrangement links TRBV11-2 to TRBJ2-1, with D possibly matching TRBD2 (5 bases). Germline V gene data show CDR1 as SGHAT and CDR2 as FQNNGV. There are 17 residues in the CDR3. V was cut by 3 bases and J by 10 bases, with 25 bases left in between. The CDR3 sequence is CASSLGSRRSPTLEQFF. The CDR3 coding sequence is TGTGCCAGCAGCTTGGGTTCCCGGAGGAGTCCTACGTTGGAGCAGTTCTTC.

This clonotype was found a few times. The chain uses TRBV6-2 or TRBV6-3 and TRBJ2-1; D is uncertain. The CDR3 length is 13 residues. CDR1 and CDR2 (germline): MNHEY, SVGEGT. Trimming took 3 bases from V and 8 from J, leaving 11 bases between them. The CDR3 nucleotides are TGTGCCAGCAGTTATAGGACGTCCGATGAGCAGTTCTTC. Translating gives CASSYRTSDEQFF.

The chain has TRBV5-4 and TRBJ1-2; D remains unclear. V lost 0 bases and J lost 3, with 12 bases in between. Germline CDR1 and CDR2: SGHNT and YYREEE (reference sequence). The CDR3 has 15 residues. The CDR3 DNA reads as TGTGCCAGCAGCTTGGTGGGTGGTAAAGACTATGGCTACACCTTC. Its translation is CASSLVGGKDYGYTF.

This clonotype was seen only a few times. The junction and the germline gene differ at one end; a read error may be behind it. The gene calls are TRBV2 and TRBJ1-1; D gene ambiguous. Germline loops: CDR1 SNHLY, CDR2 FYNNEI. The CDR3 spans 13 residues. CDR3 bases: TGTGTCAGCCGATCGGAATCGAACACTGAAGCTTTCTTT. It translates to CVSRSESNTEAFF.

This clonotype has more than one count but fewer than ten. The V call is TRBV20-1, the J call TRBJ1-6; D might be TRBD1 (6 bases). The germline gives CDR1 DFQATT, CDR2 SNEGSKA (reference sequence). The CDR3 has 15 amino acids. V shed 4 bases and J shed 10 bases, with 20 bases lying between them. The CDR3: CSATPTTGCCSPLHF. CDR3 sequence (DNA): TGCAGTGCTACCCCGACCACAGGGTGCTGCTCACCCCTCCACTTT.

This clonotype was picked up a small number of times. This chain links TRBV2 with TRBJ1-1, with D uncertain. The CDR3 is 12 residues long. Germline CDR1 SNHLY, CDR2 FYNNEI. The V gene lost 1 base and the J gene lost 2 bases, with 2 bases spanning the gap. CDR3 amino acids: CASSEDNTEAFF. The CDR3 bases are TGTGCCAGCAGTGAAGACAACACTGAAGCTTTCTTT.

This clonotype was observed a handful of times. J is TRBJ2-7 and V is TRBV28, with D unresolved. The length of the CDR3 is 14 residues. Germline CDR1 and CDR2: MDHEN and SYDVKM. Trimming shortened V by 5 bases and J by 2 bases, and 13 bases separated the two germline ends. CDR3 amino acids: CASSTHLGTYEQYF. In nucleotides, the CDR3 is TGTGCCAGCAGTACCCATCTGGGTACCTACGAGCAGTACTTC.

This clonotype was seen ten or more times. The V gene is TRBV7-6, the J gene TRBJ2-1; D remains unclear. The CDR3 is 11 amino acids. Germline V gene lookup returns CDR1 SGHVS and CDR2 FNYEAQ. V lost 3 bases to trimming and J lost 5 bases, with 2 bases between them. CDR3 nucleotide sequence: TGTGCCAGCAGCTTGGACAATGAGCAGTTCTTC. Translating it yields CASSLDNEQFF.